This is a list of T cell receptor beta chains from one sample in a study of response to subunit inactivated influenza vaccine. TCRdb reprocessed the RT-PCR reads with MiXCR, giving one entry per CDR3 protein. The table has about 780,000 distinct CDR3 sequences, about 18% seen once. The specimen was PBMCs from blood, collected less than 6 days after vaccination. All receptors derive from a man aged 50 to 59 who received an inactivated influenza vaccine. Each CDR3 is given with its conserved first and last residue. D genes are given only for firm matches. The listing skips clone size in some rows; elsewhere it reads once, few, many or a size class.

D gene	clone size	CDR3 length	V gene	J gene	CDR3 DNA	CDR3 protein
TRBD2	NA	15	TRBV5-5	TRBJ2-5	TGTGCCAGCAGCTTGCAGCGGGGGGCACAAGAGACCCAGTACTTC	CASSLQRGAQETQYF
NA	NA	14	TRBV12-3/TRBV12-4	TRBJ2-7	TGTGCCAGCAGTTTAGGGCCCACTTACTACGAGCAGTACTTC	CASSLGPTYYEQYF
NA	many	12	TRBV5-1	TRBJ2-3	TGCGCCAGCAGCCCCGACACAGATACGCAGTATTTT	CASSPDTDTQYF
NA	few	16	TRBV27	TRBJ2-4	TGTGCCAGCAGTTTCCCGGGTAGTTATGCCAAAAACATTCAGTACTTC	CASSFPGSYAKNIQYF
NA	many	12	TRBV10-2	TRBJ1-4	TGCGCCAGCAGTCGTTGGCTCGAAAAACTGTTTTTT	CASSRWLEKLFF
NA	many	12	TRBV12-3/TRBV12-4	TRBJ1-2	TGTGCCACAGGAACAGGGCCCATTGGTGACACCTTC	CATGTGPIGDTF
TRBD2	few	15	TRBV28	TRBJ2-4	TGTGCCAGCAGCCGACTAGCGTCAGCCAAAAACATTCAGTACTTC	CASSRLASAKNIQYF
TRBD1	NA	16	TRBV5-6	TRBJ1-2	TGTGCCAGCCGCCGCCCCGGACAGGGGGCAGTTTATGGCTACACCTTC	CASRRPGQGAVYGYTF
NA	NA	14	TRBV20-1	TRBJ2-7	TGCAGTGCTGGACGAGCGGGCGCCTCCTACGAGCAGTACTTC	CSAGRAGASYEQYF
TRBD2	NA	15	TRBV2	TRBJ2-1	TGTGCCAGCAGAGGGACTAGCGGGTTTGGGGGTGAGCAGTTCTTC	CASRGTSGFGGEQFF
NA	NA	13	TRBV2	TRBJ1-5	TGTGCCAGCAGTGAAGCGTCCCTTCAGCCCCAGCATTTT	CASSEASLQPQHF
TRBD1	NA	15	TRBV11-1	TRBJ2-4	TGTGCCAGCAGCTTAGAGGGGGCAAATCAAAACATTCAGTACTTC	CASSLEGANQNIQYF
NA	few	14	TRBV7-2	TRBJ2-7	TGTGCCAGCAGCGCCCCAGGGGACCCCTACGAGCAGTACTTC	CASSAPGDPYEQYF
NA	NA	10	TRBV2	TRBJ1-1	TGTGCCAGCGCCCTAGGGGAAGCTTTCTTT	CASALGEAFF
TRBD2	NA	17	TRBV11-2	TRBJ2-1	TGTGCCAGCAGCCCTGGACTAGCGGGAGGTGCCTACAATGAGCAGTTCTTC	CASSPGLAGGAYNEQFF
NA	NA	15	TRBV4-2	TRBJ1-4	TGTGCCAGCAGCCATGGGGACGGTCAGAATGAAAAACTGTTTTTT	CASSHGDGQNEKLFF
TRBD2	few	14	TRBV5-1	TRBJ2-1	TGCGCCAGCAGCTTAACTAGCGTGGGGAATGAGCAGTTCTTC	CASSLTSVGNEQFF
TRBD1	few	15	TRBV7-9	TRBJ1-1	TGTGCCAGCAGCCCCTATGACAGACAGGGAACTGAAGCTTTCTTT	CASSPYDRQGTEAFF
NA	once	16	TRBV5-1	TRBJ1-1	TGCGCCAGCAGCCAGGCAACGGGGGGCTCAAACACTGAAGCTTTCTTT	CASSQATGGSNTEAFF
TRBD2	NA	15	TRBV20-1	TRBJ2-1	TGCAGTGCTAGATCGAAGACTAGCGGGGGGCCAGAGCAGTTCTTC	CSARSKTSGGPEQFF
NA	few	15	TRBV6-1	TRBJ2-5	TGTGCCAGCAGTCCCCAGTACCAGGGGCAAGAGACCCAGTACTTC	CASSPQYQGQETQYF
NA	NA	15	TRBV14	TRBJ2-7	TGTGCCAGCAGCCAAGAATACGGGTTTTCCTACGAGCAGTACTTC	CASSQEYGFSYEQYF
TRBD1	many	15	TRBV7-2	TRBJ1-1	TGTGCCAGCAGTTTACAGGGGACGATGAACACTGAAGCTTTCTTT	CASSLQGTMNTEAFF
TRBD1	many	15	TRBV5-1	TRBJ1-6	TGCGCCAGCAGCACACAGGGGGGATTTAATTCACCCCTCCACTTT	CASSTQGGFNSPLHF
NA	NA	14	TRBV20-1	TRBJ2-5	TGCAGTGCTAGAAGGGGGGGCCGGGAAGAGACCCAGTACTTC	CSARRGGREETQYF
NA	NA	14	TRBV29-1	TRBJ2-7	TGCAGCGCCATAGGAGGGCAGGGGAGTTACGAGCAGTACTTC	CSAIGGQGSYEQYF
NA	few	12	TRBV10-3	TRBJ2-7	TGTGCCATCAGGACACACCCCTACGAGCAGTACTTC	CAIRTHPYEQYF